The 17 T cell receptor beta chains presented below share a single source sample, sequenced in a study of cytomegalovirus exposure and HLA in healthy donors. The PCR contained 60 Vbeta and 13 Jbeta primers. TCRdb keeps only in-frame clones here, not all; method: immunoSEQ multiplex PCR. The sample comprises roughly 150,000 clones, around 76% of which are singletons, and approximately 1.5% rests with the top ten. The sample consisted of PBMCs. Source of these receptors: a middle-aged man in good health and CMV-seronegative.

The gene calls are TRBV28 and TRBJ1-2; D gene ambiguous. V was cut by 6 bases and J by 8 bases, with 16 bases left in between. Germline V gene lookup returns CDR1 MDHEN and CDR2 SYDVKM. CDR3 length equals 13 residues. In DNA form, the CDR3 reads TGTGCCAGCAGCCCCGTACGAAGTCGGGGCTACACCTTC. Its protein is CASSPVRSRGYTF.

V is TRBV27 and J is TRBJ1-5; TRBD1 is a possible D gene (5 bases). Trimming removed 9 bases from V and 4 bases from J, with 13 bases in between. The CDR3 contains 13 residues. The germline gives CDR1 MNHEY, CDR2 SMNVEV (reference sequence). The CDR3 sequence: CASAGRTNQPQHF. The CDR3 bases are TGTGCCAGTGCGGGACGGACTAATCAGCCCCAGCATTTT.

The chain is built from TRBV25-1 and TRBJ2-7; possible D gene TRBD2, 6 bases. V lost 8 bases to trimming and J lost 4 bases, with 24 bases between them. CDR3 length: 16 amino acids. Germline values: CDR1 MGHDK, CDR2 SYGVNS. In DNA, the CDR3 is TGTGCCAGCCAACCGACCGGGGGAGAGGCCCTTTACGAGCAGTACTTC. As protein: CASQPTGGEALYEQYF.

The chain joins TRBV2 to TRBJ2-5; 8 bases align to TRBD1. Germline trimming cut 7 bases from V and 4 bases from J; bases unmatched to any gene: 8. CDR1 and CDR2 from the germline V gene are SNHLY and FYNNEI. The length of the CDR3 is 14 residues. CDR3 DNA: TGTGCCAGCACCGGACAGGGTCTAGGAGAGACCCAGTACTTC. Translating it yields CASTGQGLGETQYF.

The V call is TRBV29-1, the J call TRBJ2-7; 8 nucleotides align to TRBD1. Germline V gene data show CDR1 as SQVTM and CDR2 as ANQGSEA. V shed 7 bases and J 4 bases; nucleotides not matched to a gene: 15. CDR3 size: 15 residues. The CDR3 nucleotides are TGCAGCGCTTCTGTTCCGGGACAGGAGATTTACGAGCAGTACTTC. Protein: CSASVPGQEIYEQYF.

This clone has more than one count but fewer than ten. This chain links TRBV2 with TRBJ2-1, with 7 bases matching TRBD2. Germline CDR1 SNHLY, CDR2 FYNNEI. V was clipped by 7 bases and J by 4 bases; unmatched bases: 7. CDR3 size: 14 residues. CDR3 residues: CASNRASGYNEQFF. CDR3 bases: TGTGCCAGCAATCGGGCTAGCGGATACAATGAGCAGTTCTTC. Variable domain in full (rest from reference TRBV2 and TRBJ2-1): EPEVTQTPSHQVTQMGQEVILRCVPISNHLYFYWYRQILGQKVEFLVSFYNNEISEKSEIFDDQFSVERPDGSNFTLKIRSTKLEDSAMYFCASNRASGYNEQFFGPGTRLTVL.

The chain employs TRBV28 and TRBJ1-2, with no clear D. The V end lost 2 bases, the J end lost 8 bases, and 15 bases lay between the germline ends. CDR3 size: 14 residues. Germline lookup yields CDR1 MDHEN and CDR2 SYDVKM. The CDR3 region has the DNA TGTGCCAGCAGTTTAGTCGTCAGCGAGGGAGGCTACACCTTC. It yields the protein CASSLVVSEGGYTF.

This chain uses TRBV28 with TRBJ2-5, with TRBD2 identical over 8 bases. Per the germline V gene, CDR1 is MDHEN and CDR2 is SYDVKM. Trimming removed 5 bases from V and 5 bases from J; junction bases left unmatched: 10. This CDR3 comprises 15 residues. DNA of the CDR3: TGTGCCAGCAGTGGCGGCGGGGGGCTGAGGGAGACCCAGTACTTC. Protein product: CASSGGGGLRETQYF.

V and J are TRBV9 and TRBJ2-7; D remains ambiguous. The germline V gene has CDR1 SGDLS and CDR2 YYNGEE. The germline V and J ends were trimmed by 0 bases and 0 bases, with 7 bases remaining between them. The CDR3 loop spans 14 amino acids. The CDR3 nucleotides read TGTGCCAGCAGCGTAGGTCGGTACTCCTACGAGCAGTACTTC. Protein sequence: CASSVGRYSYEQYF.

V and J are TRBV5-5 and TRBJ2-4, with D maybe TRBD1 (6 bases). Germline lookup yields CDR1 SGHKS and CDR2 YYEKEE (reference sequence). V lost 4 bases and J 2 bases, leaving 10 bases between the germline ends. The CDR3 runs 14 residues. CDR3 protein: CASSRDTTKNIQYF. The CDR3, as DNA: TGTGCCAGCAGCAGGGACACCACCAAAAACATTCAGTACTTC.

This clone was seen a few times. The V call is TRBV5-1, the J call TRBJ2-3; D gene ambiguous. Deletions cut 3 bases from V and 2 bases from J, with 10 bases between. This CDR3 comprises 14 residues. CDR1 and CDR2 from the germline V gene are SGHRS and YFSETQ. CDR3 coding DNA: TGCGCCAGCAGCTCCCCCGACATCACAGATACGCAGTATTTT. Amino acids: CASSSPDITDTQYF.

The V gene is TRBV7-3, the J gene TRBJ2-2; 11 positions agree with TRBD2. CDR3 length: 17 residues. Germline-derived CDR1 and CDR2 are SGHTA and FQGTGA. The V gene end was trimmed by 6 bases and the J gene end by 7 bases; junction bases not matched to a gene: 13. The chain's CDR3 is CASSLSVAGGLGGELFF. For the CDR3, the DNA is TGTGCCAGCAGTTTATCGGTAGCGGGAGGGCTCGGCGGGGAGCTGTTTTTT.

The rearrangement links TRBV27 to TRBJ1-2; D ambiguous. The CDR3 has 14 residues. Trimming removed 3 bases at V and 1 base at J, with 9 bases between. Germline V lookup: CDR1 MNHEY, CDR2 SMNVEV (reference sequence). CDR3 region: CASSFLGFNYGYTF. The CDR3 DNA reads as TGTGCCAGCAGTTTTTTGGGCTTTAACTATGGCTACACCTTC.

The rearrangement uses TRBV6-4 and TRBJ2-3; 7 bases align to TRBD2. The CDR3 contains 12 residues. The germline gives CDR1 MRHNA, CDR2 SNTAGT. The trim removed 5 bases at V and 7 bases at J, leaving 3 bases unmatched. The DNA for the CDR3 is TGTGCCAGCAGTTCTAGCGGAAATACGCAGTATTTT. It specifies CASSSSGNTQYF.

V gene TRBV30 combines with J gene TRBJ2-7; D perhaps matches TRBD2 (5 bases). Per the germline V gene, CDR1 is GTSNPN and CDR2 is SVGIG (reference sequence). The V end was cut by 2 bases, the J end by 0 bases, with 11 bases between. The CDR3 consists of 14 residues. CDR3 DNA: TGTGCCTGGAGTAAGATTAGCGCCTCCTACGAGCAGTACTTC. It codes for CAWSKISASYEQYF.

The rearrangement joins TRBV5-1 to TRBJ2-2; perhaps TRBD2 as D (5 bases). Germline V gene data show CDR1 as SGHRS and CDR2 as YFSETQ. The CDR3 sequence is 14 residues long. The V gene lost 6 bases and the J gene lost 4 bases, with 13 bases spanning the gap. This chain's CDR3 is CASTPWTSTGELFF. The CDR3 DNA is TGCGCCAGCACCCCCTGGACTTCCACCGGGGAGCTGTTTTTT.

V gene TRBV28 combines with J gene TRBJ1-2; 7 nucleotides align to TRBD1. This CDR3 is built from 12 residues. Trimming removed 7 bases from V and 8 bases from J; junction bases left unmatched: 7. Per the germline V gene, CDR1 is MDHEN and CDR2 is SYDVKM. CDR3 coding DNA: TGTGCCAGCACCTCAGGGGGTGTAGGCTACACCTTC. Protein sequence: CASTSGGVGYTF.